The rows below give T cell receptor beta chains drawn from one sample of a study of cytomegalovirus exposure and HLA in healthy donors. Sequenced by immunoSEQ multiplex PCR; TCRdb stores in-frame clones only, minus some. The table has roughly 90,000 clones, approximately 95% seen once; the top ten hold around 1.1%. Sequences were obtained from PBMCs. The receptor source for this set is a woman in her 30s in good health and CMV-seropositive. The CDR3 runs from the conserved cysteine through the conserved F or W. D genes are given only for firm matches. Rows give clone size only sometimes, using once, few, many, or a class for an expanded clone.

14	-	TRBV18	TRBJ2-5	-	CASSPSGGTETQYF	TGTGCCAGCTCACCGTCCGGGGGTACGGAGACCCAGTACTTC
13	-	TRBV5-6	TRBJ2-7	-	CASSLEGWHEQYF	TGTGCCAGCAGCTTGGAGGGGTGGCACGAGCAGTACTTC
13	-	TRBV19	TRBJ2-2	-	CASSMARTGELFF	TGTGCCAGTAGTATGGCCCGCACCGGGGAGCTGTTTTTT
17	TRBD1	TRBV19	TRBJ1-4	-	CASSTTTGTATNEKLFF	TGTGCCAGTAGTACGACGACAGGGACTGCAACTAATGAAAAACTGTTTTTT
11	-	TRBV19	TRBJ2-1	-	CASNLRGEQFF	TGTGCCAGTAATCTACGGGGTGAGCAGTTCTTC
15	TRBD2	TRBV27	TRBJ2-3	-	CASSLSASGRATQYF	TGTGCCAGCAGTTTATCGGCTAGCGGGAGAGCTACGCAGTATTTT
16	-	TRBV28	TRBJ2-7	-	CASTRFRVQGSYEQYF	TGTGCCAGCACCCGCTTTCGTGTGCAGGGATCCTACGAGCAGTACTTC
17	TRBD2	TRBV7-6	TRBJ2-7	-	CASSPARFSGSSYEQYF	TGTGCCAGCAGCCCCGCTCGGTTCAGCGGGAGCTCCTACGAGCAGTACTTC
15	-	TRBV28	TRBJ1-5	-	CASSLGGLSNQPQHF	TGTGCCAGCAGTTTAGGGGGGTTGAGCAATCAGCCCCAGCATTTT
15	-	TRBV2	TRBJ1-5	-	CASTGDTTYNRPQHF	TGTGCCAGCACGGGAGACACGACCTATAATCGGCCCCAGCATTTT
14	-	TRBV7-9	TRBJ1-1	-	CASFTTGLNTEAFF	TGTGCCAGTTTCACAACAGGGCTGAACACTGAAGCTTTCTTT
14	-	TRBV29-1	TRBJ1-2	-	CSVERKNMGQGYTF	TGCAGCGTTGAACGGAAAAATATGGGGCAGGGCTACACCTTC
15	TRBD1	TRBV28	TRBJ2-7	-	CASSPIRDSSYEQYF	TGTGCCAGCAGTCCCATCCGGGACAGCTCCTACGAGCAGTACTTC
16	TRBD2	TRBV7-2	TRBJ2-5	-	CASSLRSGGLQETQYF	TGTGCCAGCAGCTTACGTTCGGGAGGGCTTCAAGAGACCCAGTACTTC
15	-	TRBV9	TRBJ1-4	-	CASSARQDSNEKLFF	TGTGCCAGCAGCGCCCGACAGGACTCTAATGAAAAACTGTTTTTT
16	-	TRBV12-2	TRBJ1-3	-	CASRLVAQVSGNTIYF	TGTGCAAGTCGCTTAGTCGCACAGGTCTCTGGAAACACCATATATTTT
15	TRBD1	TRBV7-8	TRBJ2-7	-	CASSLTGTGAYEQYF	TGTGCCAGCAGCTTAACCGGGACAGGGGCCTACGAGCAGTACTTC
14	-	TRBV7-2	TRBJ2-7	-	CASSLSRGHYEQYF	TGTGCCAGCAGCTTATCGCGTGGGCACTACGAGCAGTACTTC
12	-	TRBV7-9	TRBJ2-7	-	CASSLAETDSCF	TGTGCCAGCAGCTTAGCCGAGACAGACTCTTGCTTC
14	-	TRBV4-2	TRBJ2-7	once	CASSQEGQPSEQYF	TGTGCCAGCAGCCAAGAAGGACAGCCCTCCGAGCAGTACTTC
15	-	TRBV4-1	TRBJ1-1	-	CASSQERVLNTEAFF	TGCGCCAGCAGCCAAGAGAGGGTCCTGAACACTGAAGCTTTCTTT
16	TRBD2	TRBV28	TRBJ2-2	-	CASSRLAGANTGELFF	TGTGCCAGCAGTAGACTAGCGGGAGCGAACACCGGGGAGCTGTTTTTT
14	TRBD1	TRBV7-9	TRBJ2-1	few	CASSSWTGNNEQFF	TGTGCCAGCAGCTCCTGGACAGGGAACAATGAGCAGTTCTTC